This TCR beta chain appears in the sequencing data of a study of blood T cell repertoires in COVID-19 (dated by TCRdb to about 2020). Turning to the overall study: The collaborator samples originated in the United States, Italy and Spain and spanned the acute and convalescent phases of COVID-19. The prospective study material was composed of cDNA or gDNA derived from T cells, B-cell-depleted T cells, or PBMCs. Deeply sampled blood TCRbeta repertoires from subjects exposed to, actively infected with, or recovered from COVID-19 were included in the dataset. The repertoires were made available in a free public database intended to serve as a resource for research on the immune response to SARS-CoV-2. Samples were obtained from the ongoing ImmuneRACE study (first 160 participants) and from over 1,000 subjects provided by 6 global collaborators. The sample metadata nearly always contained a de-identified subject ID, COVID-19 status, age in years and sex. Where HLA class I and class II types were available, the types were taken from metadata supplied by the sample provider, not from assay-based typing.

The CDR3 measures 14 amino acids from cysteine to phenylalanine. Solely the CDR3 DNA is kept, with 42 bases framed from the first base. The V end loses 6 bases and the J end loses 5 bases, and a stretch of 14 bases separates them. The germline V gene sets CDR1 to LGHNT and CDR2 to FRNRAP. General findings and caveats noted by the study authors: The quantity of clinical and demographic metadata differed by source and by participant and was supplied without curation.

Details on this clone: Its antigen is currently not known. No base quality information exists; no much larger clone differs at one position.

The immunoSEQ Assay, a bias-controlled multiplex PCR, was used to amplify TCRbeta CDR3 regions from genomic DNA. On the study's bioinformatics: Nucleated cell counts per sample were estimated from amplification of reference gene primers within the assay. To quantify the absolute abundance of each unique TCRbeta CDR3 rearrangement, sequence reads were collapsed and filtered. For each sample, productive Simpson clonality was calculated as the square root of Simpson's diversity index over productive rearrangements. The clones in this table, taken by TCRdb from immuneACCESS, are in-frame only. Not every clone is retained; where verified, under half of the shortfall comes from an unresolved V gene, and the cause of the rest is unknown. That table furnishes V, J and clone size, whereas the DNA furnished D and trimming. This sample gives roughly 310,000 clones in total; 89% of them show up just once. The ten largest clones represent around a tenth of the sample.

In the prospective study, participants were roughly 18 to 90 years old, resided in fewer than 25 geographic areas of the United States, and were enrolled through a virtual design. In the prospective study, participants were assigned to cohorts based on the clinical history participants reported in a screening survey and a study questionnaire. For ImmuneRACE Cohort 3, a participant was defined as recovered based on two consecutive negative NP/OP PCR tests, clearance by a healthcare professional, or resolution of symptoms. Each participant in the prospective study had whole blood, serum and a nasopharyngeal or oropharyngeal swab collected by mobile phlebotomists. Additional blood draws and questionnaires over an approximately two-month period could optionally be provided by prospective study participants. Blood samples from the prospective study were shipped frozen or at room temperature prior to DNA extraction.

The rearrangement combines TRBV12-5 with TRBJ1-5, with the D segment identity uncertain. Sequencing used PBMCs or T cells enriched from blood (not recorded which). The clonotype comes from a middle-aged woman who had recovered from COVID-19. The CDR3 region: CASGPVPGHQPQHF. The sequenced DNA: TGTGCTAGTGGCCCAGTCCCAGGTCATCAGCCCCAGCATTTT.